These T cell receptor beta chains were read from a single sample in a study of T-cell reconstitution after alpha-beta-depleted transplantation in children. TCRdb ran MiXCR on the PCR reads and lists one entry per CDR3 protein. The sample has around 300,000 distinct CDR3 sequences, approximately 23% seen once; the top ten hold around 9.9%. Material: PBMCs, mostly from graft donor cells, obtained 180 days after TCRalphabeta/CD19-depleted stem cell transplant. These receptors all come from a male patient aged 10-17 years who had a stem cell transplant for acute lymphoblastic leukemia, so the T cells may come from the graft donor. Each CDR3 is given with its conserved first and last residue. The D gene is left open where the match is weak. Where a row states a size, it is once, few, many or the class of an expanded clone; other rows omit it.

V gene	D gene	clone size	J gene	CDR3 DNA	CDR3 protein
TRBV3-1	TRBD2	-	TRBJ2-7	TGTGCCAGCAGCCTCCTCGACGGGGGGACTTTCATCGAGCAGTACTTC	CASSLLDGGTFIEQYF
TRBV15	-	-	TRBJ2-1	TGTGCCACCAGCAGAGAGAACAACTACAATGAGCAGTTCTTC	CATSRENNYNEQFF
TRBV6-2/TRBV6-3	TRBD1	-	TRBJ1-5	TGTGCCAGCAGACCATTCGACAGGGGTAGGAATCAGCCCCAGCATTTT	CASRPFDRGRNQPQHF
TRBV5-1	-	few	TRBJ2-5	TGCGCCAGCAGCTTGGTCGTCAACCAAGAGACCCAGTACTTC	CASSLVVNQETQYF
TRBV12-3/TRBV12-4	TRBD1	few	TRBJ2-5	TGTGCCAGCAAAGCAGGGGGCGCAGAGACCCAGTACTTC	CASKAGGAETQYF
TRBV5-6	-	-	TRBJ2-4	TGTGCCAGCAGCTTCCGACTAACTCTAGCCAAAAACATTCAGTACTTC	CASSFRLTLAKNIQYF
TRBV5-6	-	few	TRBJ2-3	TGTGCCAGCAGCATTAGGGGTGGGGGCACAGATACGCAGTATTTT	CASSIRGGGTDTQYF
TRBV7-9	TRBD2	-	TRBJ2-5	TGTGCCAGCAGCTCGGGGAGACTAGCGGATGCACAAGAGACCCAGTACTTC	CASSSGRLADAQETQYF
TRBV10-3	TRBD2	few	TRBJ2-3	TGTGCCATCAGTGATACTAGCGGGGAATCTACAGATACGCAGTATTTT	CAISDTSGESTDTQYF
TRBV20-1	-	many	TRBJ1-5	TGCAGCGCACGAGGAGATAGCAATCAGCCCCAGCATTTT	CSARGDSNQPQHF
TRBV5-1	TRBD1	few	TRBJ1-5	TGCGCCAGCAGCCTGTGGGACAGGGGGTCGAATCAGCCCCAGCATTTT	CASSLWDRGSNQPQHF
TRBV7-6	-	few	TRBJ1-4	TGTGCCAGCAGCTTAAGGTCCATGGGAGAAAAACTGTTTTTT	CASSLRSMGEKLFF
TRBV3-1	TRBD2	-	TRBJ2-7	TGTGCCAGCAGCCAAGTCGGGAGGGCCTACGAGCAGTACTTC	CASSQVGRAYEQYF
TRBV29-1	-	-	TRBJ2-2	TGCAGCGTTGAAGATCCCGGGGTGAACACCGGGGAGCTGTTTTTT	CSVEDPGVNTGELFF